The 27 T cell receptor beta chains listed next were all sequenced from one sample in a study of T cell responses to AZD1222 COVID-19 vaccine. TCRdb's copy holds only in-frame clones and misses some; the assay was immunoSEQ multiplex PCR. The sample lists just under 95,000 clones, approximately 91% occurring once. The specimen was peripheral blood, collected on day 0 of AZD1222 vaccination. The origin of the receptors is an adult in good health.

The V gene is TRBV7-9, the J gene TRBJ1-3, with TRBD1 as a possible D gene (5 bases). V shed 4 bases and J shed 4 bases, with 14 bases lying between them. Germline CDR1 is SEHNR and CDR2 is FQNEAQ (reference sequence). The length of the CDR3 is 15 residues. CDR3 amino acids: CASSSRGRVGNTIYF. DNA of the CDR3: TGTGCCAGCAGCTCTCGGGGCAGGGTCGGAAACACCATATATTTT.

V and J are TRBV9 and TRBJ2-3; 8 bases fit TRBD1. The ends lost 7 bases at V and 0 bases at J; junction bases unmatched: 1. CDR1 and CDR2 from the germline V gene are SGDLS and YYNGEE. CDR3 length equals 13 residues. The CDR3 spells CASGQGSTDTQYF. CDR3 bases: TGTGCCAGCGGACAGGGCAGCACAGATACGCAGTATTTT.

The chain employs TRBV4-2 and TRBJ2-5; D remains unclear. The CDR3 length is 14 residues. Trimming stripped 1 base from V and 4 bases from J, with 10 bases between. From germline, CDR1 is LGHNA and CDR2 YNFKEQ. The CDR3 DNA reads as TGTGCCAGCAGCCAAGGTGGGTCGGGAGAGACCCAGTACTTC. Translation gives CASSQGGSGETQYF.

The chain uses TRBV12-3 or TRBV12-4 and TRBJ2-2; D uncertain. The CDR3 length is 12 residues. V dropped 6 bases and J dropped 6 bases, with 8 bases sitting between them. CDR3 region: CASRETSGELFF. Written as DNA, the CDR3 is TGTGCCAGCAGGGAGACGTCCGGGGAGCTGTTTTTT.

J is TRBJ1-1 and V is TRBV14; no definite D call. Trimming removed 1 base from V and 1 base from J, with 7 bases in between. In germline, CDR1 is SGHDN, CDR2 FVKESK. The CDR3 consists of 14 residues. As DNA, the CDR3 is TGTGCCAGCAGCCAAGCGACTTGGAACACTGAAGCTTTCTTT. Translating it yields CASSQATWNTEAFF.

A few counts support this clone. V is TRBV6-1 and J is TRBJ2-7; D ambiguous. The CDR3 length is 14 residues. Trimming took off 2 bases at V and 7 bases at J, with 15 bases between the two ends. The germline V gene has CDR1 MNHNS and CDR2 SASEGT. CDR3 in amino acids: CASSEYSAKGEQYF. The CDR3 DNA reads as TGTGCCAGCAGTGAATACTCAGCGAAGGGAGAGCAGTACTTC.

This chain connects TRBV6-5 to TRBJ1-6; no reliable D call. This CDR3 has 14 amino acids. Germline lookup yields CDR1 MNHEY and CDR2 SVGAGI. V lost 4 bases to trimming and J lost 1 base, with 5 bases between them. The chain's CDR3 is CASSWMSYNSPLHF. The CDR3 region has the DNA TGTGCCAGCAGTTGGATGTCCTATAATTCACCCCTCCACTTT.

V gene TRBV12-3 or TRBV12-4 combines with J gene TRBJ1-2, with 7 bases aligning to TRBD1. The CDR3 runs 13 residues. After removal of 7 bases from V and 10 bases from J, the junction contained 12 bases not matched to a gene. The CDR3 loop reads CASKPGQLMDYTF. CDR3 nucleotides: TGTGCCAGCAAACCGGGACAGCTTATGGACTACACCTTC.

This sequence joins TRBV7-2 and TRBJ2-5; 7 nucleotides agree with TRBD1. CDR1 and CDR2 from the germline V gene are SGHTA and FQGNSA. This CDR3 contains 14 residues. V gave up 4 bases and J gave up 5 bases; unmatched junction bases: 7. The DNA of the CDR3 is TGTGCCAGCAGCTCCCACAGGGGTCTTGAGACCCAGTACTTC. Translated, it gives CASSSHRGLETQYF.

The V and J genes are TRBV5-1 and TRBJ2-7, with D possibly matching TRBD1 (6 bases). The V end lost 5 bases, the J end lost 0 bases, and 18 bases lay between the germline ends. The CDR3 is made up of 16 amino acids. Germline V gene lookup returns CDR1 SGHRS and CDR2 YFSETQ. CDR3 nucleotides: TGCGCCAGCAGACTCCAGGCGGACAGTATCTCCTACGAGCAGTACTTC. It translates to CASRLQADSISYEQYF.

CDR3 region: CASRDAYRVNEQFF. The CDR3 DNA sequence: TGTGCCAGCAGGGACGCGTACAGGGTAAATGAGCAGTTCTTC. V usage is TRBV6-5 and J usage is TRBJ2-1, with D tentatively TRBD1 (6 bases). Trimming pared 6 bases from V and 7 bases from J, leaving 16 bases between. This CDR3 is built from 14 residues. Germline assignment: CDR1 MNHEY and CDR2 SVGAGI.

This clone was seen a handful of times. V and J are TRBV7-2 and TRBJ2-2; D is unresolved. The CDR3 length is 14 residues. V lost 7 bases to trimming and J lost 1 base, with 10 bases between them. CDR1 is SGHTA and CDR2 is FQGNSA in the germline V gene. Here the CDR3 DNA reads TGTGCCAGCATCCCGGGTAGGAACACCGGGGAGCTGTTTTTT. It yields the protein CASIPGRNTGELFF.

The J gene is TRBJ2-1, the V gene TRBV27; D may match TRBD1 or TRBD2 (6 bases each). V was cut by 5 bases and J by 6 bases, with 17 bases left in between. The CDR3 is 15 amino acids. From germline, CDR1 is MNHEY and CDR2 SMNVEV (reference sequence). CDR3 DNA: TGTGCCAGCAGTATAACAGGGCTGGGAGGCAATGAGCAGTTCTTC. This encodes CASSITGLGGNEQFF.

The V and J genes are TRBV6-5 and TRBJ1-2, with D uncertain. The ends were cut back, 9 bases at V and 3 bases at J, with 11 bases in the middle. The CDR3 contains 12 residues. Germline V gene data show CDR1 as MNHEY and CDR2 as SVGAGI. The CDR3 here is CASHSPDYGYTF. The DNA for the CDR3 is TGTGCCAGTCACTCGCCGGACTATGGCTACACCTTC.

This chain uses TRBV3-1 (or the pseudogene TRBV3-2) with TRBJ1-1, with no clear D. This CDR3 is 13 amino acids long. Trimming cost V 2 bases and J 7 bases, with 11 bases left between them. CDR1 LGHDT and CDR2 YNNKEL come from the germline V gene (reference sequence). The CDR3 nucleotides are TGTGCCAGCAGCCAATTAGGGCAGATTGAAGCTTTCTTT. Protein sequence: CASSQLGQIEAFF.

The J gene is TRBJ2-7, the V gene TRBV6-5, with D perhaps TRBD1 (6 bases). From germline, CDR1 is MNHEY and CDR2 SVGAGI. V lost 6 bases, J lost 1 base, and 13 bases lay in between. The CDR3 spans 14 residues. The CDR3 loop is CASRDGTPSYEQYF. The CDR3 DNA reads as TGTGCCAGCAGGGACGGGACACCTTCCTACGAGCAGTACTTC.

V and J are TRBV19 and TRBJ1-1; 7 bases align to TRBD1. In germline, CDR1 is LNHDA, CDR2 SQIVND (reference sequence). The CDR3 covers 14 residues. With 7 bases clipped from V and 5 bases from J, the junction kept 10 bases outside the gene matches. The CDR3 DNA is TGTGCCAGTACCCCAATAGACAGGGATACTGAAGCTTTCTTT. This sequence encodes CASTPIDRDTEAFF.

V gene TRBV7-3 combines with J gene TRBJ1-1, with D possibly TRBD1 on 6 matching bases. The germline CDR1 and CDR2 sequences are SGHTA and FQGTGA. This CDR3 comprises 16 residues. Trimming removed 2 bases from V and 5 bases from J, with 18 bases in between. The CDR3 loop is CASSLGGAGARTEAFF. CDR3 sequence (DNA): TGTGCCAGCAGCTTAGGGGGCGCAGGGGCAAGAACTGAAGCTTTCTTT.

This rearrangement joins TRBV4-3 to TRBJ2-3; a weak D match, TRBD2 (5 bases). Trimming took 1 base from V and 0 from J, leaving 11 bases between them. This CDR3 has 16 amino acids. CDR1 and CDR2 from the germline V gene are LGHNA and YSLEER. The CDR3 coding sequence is TGCGCCAGCAGCCAAGGACCAGCGGCTAGCACAGATACGCAGTATTTT. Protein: CASSQGPAASTDTQYF.

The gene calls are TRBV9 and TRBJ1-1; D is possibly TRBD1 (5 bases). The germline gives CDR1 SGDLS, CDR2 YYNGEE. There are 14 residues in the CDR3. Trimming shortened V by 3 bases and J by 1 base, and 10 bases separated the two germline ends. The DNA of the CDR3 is TGTGCCAGCAGCGAAACGACAGCGAACACTGAAGCTTTCTTT. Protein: CASSETTANTEAFF.

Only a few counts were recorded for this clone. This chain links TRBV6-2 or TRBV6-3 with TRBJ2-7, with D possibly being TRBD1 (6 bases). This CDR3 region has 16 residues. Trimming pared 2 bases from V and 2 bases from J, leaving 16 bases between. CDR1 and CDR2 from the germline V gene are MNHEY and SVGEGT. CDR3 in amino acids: CASSYPTGTGPYEQYF. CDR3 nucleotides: TGTGCCAGCAGTTACCCAACAGGGACCGGTCCCTACGAGCAGTACTTC.

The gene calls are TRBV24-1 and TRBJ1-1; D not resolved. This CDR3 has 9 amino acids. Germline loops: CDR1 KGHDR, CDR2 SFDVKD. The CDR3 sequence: CARAIEAFF. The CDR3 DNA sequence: TGTGCTCGGGCAATCGAAGCTTTCTTT.

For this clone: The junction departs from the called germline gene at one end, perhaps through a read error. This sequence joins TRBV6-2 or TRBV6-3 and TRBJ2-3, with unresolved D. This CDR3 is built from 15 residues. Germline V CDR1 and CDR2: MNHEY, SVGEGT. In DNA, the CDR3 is TGTGCCAGCAGTTACTACGCGGACGCCACACATACGCAGTATTTT. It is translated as CASSYYADATHTQYF.

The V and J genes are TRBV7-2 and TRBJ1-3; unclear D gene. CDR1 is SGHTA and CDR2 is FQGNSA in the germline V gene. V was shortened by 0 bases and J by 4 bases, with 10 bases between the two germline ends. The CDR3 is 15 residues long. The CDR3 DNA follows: TGTGCCAGCAGCTTAGCTCCTGGGCCGGGAAACACCATATATTTT. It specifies CASSLAPGPGNTIYF.

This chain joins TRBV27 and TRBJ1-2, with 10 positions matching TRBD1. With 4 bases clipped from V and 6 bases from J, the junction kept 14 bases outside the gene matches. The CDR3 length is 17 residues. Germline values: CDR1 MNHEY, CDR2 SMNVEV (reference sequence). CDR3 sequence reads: CASSSPYSTGGYNGYTF. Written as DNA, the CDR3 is TGTGCCAGCAGTTCCCCCTATTCGACAGGGGGCTATAATGGCTACACCTTC.

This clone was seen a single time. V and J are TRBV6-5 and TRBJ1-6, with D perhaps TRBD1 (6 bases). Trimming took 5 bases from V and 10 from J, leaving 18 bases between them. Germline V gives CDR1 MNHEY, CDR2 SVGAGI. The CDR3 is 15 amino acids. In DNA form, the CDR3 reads TGTGCCAGCAGTCCACAGGGATACTTAGGGTCACCCCTCCACTTT. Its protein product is CASSPQGYLGSPLHF.

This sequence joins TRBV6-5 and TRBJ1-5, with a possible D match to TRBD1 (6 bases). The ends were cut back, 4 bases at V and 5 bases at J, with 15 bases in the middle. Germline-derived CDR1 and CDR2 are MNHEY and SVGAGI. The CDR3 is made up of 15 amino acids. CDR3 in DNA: TGTGCCAGCAGTTCCGGGAGGGGGTTCGATCAGCCCCAGCATTTT. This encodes CASSSGRGFDQPQHF.